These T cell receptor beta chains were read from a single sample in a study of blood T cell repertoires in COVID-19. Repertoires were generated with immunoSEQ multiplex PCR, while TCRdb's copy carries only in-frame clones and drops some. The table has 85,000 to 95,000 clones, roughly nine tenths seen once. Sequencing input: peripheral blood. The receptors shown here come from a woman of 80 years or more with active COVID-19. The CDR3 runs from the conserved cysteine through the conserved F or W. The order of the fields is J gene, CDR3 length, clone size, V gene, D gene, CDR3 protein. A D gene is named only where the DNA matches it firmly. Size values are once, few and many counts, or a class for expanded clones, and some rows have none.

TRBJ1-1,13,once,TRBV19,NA,CATRDRMNTEAFF
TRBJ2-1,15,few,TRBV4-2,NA,CASSSRRGEGNEQFF
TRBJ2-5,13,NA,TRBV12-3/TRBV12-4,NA,CASRLASGETQYF
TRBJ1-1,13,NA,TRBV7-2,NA,CASSRRDSTEAFF
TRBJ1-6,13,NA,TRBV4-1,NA,CASSQENRLTLHF
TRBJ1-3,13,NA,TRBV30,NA,CAWSGLSGNTIYF
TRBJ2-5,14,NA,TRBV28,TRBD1,CASRETGDVETQYF
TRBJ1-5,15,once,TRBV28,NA,CASKSPMEGGQPQHF
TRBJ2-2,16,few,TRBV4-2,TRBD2,CASSLNSGRAAGELFF
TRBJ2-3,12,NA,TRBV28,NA,CASSQSTDTQYF
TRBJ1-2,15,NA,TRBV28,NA,CASTLGTPSSYGYTF
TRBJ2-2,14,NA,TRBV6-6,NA,CASSYAGRAGELFF
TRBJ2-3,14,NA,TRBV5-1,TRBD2,CASSPGLVPDTQYF
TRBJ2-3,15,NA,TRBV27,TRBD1,CASSFDREPTDTQYF
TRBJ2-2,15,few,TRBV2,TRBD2,CASSSSGSWTGELFF
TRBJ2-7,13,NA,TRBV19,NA,CASSMGQGREQYF
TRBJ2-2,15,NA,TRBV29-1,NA,CSVALRTGPTGELFF
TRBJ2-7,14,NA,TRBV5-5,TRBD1,CASSRDRGAYEQYF
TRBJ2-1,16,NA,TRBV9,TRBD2,CASSVALALTDNEQFF
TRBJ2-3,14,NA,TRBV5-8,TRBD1,CASSPGGTTDTQYF
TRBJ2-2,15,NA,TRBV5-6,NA,CASSALQDFTGELFF
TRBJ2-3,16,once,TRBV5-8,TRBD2,CAISRGLAGATDTQYF
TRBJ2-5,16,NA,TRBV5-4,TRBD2,CASRPTGTSGQETQYF
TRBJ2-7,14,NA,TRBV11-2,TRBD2,CASSLVGGGYEQYF
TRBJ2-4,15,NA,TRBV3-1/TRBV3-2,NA,CATRGPRGILNIQYF
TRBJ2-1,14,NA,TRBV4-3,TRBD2,CASSQDLNAGGPFF
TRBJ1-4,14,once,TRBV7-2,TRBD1,CASSLTGESEKLFF